The rows below give T cell receptor beta chains drawn from one sample of a study of cytomegalovirus exposure and HLA in healthy donors. The assay was immunoSEQ multiplex PCR, and TCRdb's table has in-frame clones only and misses some. The top ten hold about 0.6% of the sample, which has about 230,000 clones, approximately 80% seen once. The sample comprised PBMCs. The origin of the receptors is a woman in her forties in good health and CMV-seronegative. Each CDR3 is given with its conserved first and last residue. The D gene is left open where the match is weak. Clone size, where shown, is once, few, many, or a class for clones that have expanded.

>TRBV6-5|TRBD1|TRBJ2-7|.
TGTGCCAGCAGTTACGGGACAGGGGGCCTCGAGCAGTACTTC
CASSYGTGGLEQYF
>TRBV19|.|TRBJ1-5|.
TGTGCCAGTAGTGGTACCTGGACAGCCGATCAGCCCCAGCATTTT
CASSGTWTADQPQHF
>TRBV9|TRBD1|TRBJ2-1|.
TGTGCCAGCAGCGCGCTAACCGGGACAGGGGTGGGTGAGCAGTTCTTC
CASSALTGTGVGEQFF
>TRBV27|TRBD1|TRBJ1-6|.
TGTGCCAGCAGTTTTACGGGACAGGCTACTTCACCCCTCCACTTT
CASSFTGQATSPLHF
>TRBV6-1|.|TRBJ1-5|.
TGTGCCAGCAGTTCCACAGGGTATCAGCCCCAGCATTTT
CASSSTGYQPQHF
>TRBV27|TRBD1|TRBJ2-1|.
TGTGCCAGCGGATGGACAGGAGACAATGAGCAGTTCTTC
CASGWTGDNEQFF
>TRBV7-8|TRBD2|TRBJ2-7|.
TGTGCCAGCAGCCGCACGGGGGGGGGCTACCACGAGCAGTACTTC
CASSRTGGGYHEQYF
>TRBV11-3|TRBD1|TRBJ2-7|.
TGTGCCAGCAGCTTCGACAGGGGGCTGAACGAGCAGTACTTC
CASSFDRGLNEQYF
>TRBV7-8|TRBD1|TRBJ2-7|.
TGTGCCAGCAGCACGGACAGGGGAGGCGAGCAGTACTTC
CASSTDRGGEQYF
>TRBV2|TRBD1|TRBJ1-2|.
TGTGCCAGCAGATACAGGGGTCGGGGATTCTATGGCTACACCTTC
CASRYRGRGFYGYTF
>TRBV14|.|TRBJ2-3|once
TGTGCCAGCAGCCAAGCTCGCACAGATACGCAGTATTTT
CASSQARTDTQYF
>TRBV9|.|TRBJ2-6|.
TGTGCCAGCAGCGTTACAGGGTCTGGGGCCAACGTCCTGACTTTC
CASSVTGSGANVLTF
>TRBV7-9|.|TRBJ1-4|.
TGTGCCAGCAGCTTTATGGTAGGCAGGGGCCAAGAAAAACTGTTTTTT
CASSFMVGRGQEKLFF
>TRBV4-1|TRBD1|TRBJ2-7|.
TGCGCCAGCAGCCAGGGCAGGGGGCTCGACGAGCAGTACTTC
CASSQGRGLDEQYF
>TRBV5-1|TRBD1|TRBJ2-7|.
TGCGCCAGCAGCTTGGGCGGGCGGCAGGGGGCCTCCTACGAGCAGTACTTC
CASSLGGRQGASYEQYF
>TRBV7-9|TRBD1|TRBJ1-6|few
TGTGCCAGCAGCTGGGGACAGGGTAATACCCTCCACTTT
CASSWGQGNTLHF
>TRBV5-1|TRBD1|TRBJ1-2|once
TGCGCCAGCAGCTTGCTGACAGGGGGAAGCTATGGCTACACCTTC
CASSLLTGGSYGYTF
>TRBV2|.|TRBJ2-2|.
TGTGCCAGCAGTGAATCCCGCCAGGGCTTTACGAACACCGGGGAGCTGTTTTTT
CASSESRQGFTNTGELFF
>TRBV14|.|TRBJ2-1|.
TGTGCCAGCAGTCCTACTGCCCGTTTTGAGGTTGAGCAGTTCTTC
CASSPTARFEVEQFF
>TRBV30|.|TRBJ2-5|once
TGTGCCTGGGAGGTGGGGGGAGAGACCCAGTACTTC
CAWEVGGETQYF
>TRBV13|TRBD1|TRBJ1-2|once
TGTGCCAGCAGCTTAGGCTTGGGACAGTTACATGGCTACCCCTTC
CASSLGLGQLHGYPF
>TRBV19|.|TRBJ2-7|.
TGTGCCAGTAGTGCCGGGACACAGAATATCTACGAGCAGTACTTC
CASSAGTQNIYEQYF
>TRBV9|.|TRBJ2-1|.
TGTGCCAGCAGCGTAGATCTAGTAGGGGATGAGCAGTTCTTC
CASSVDLVGDEQFF
>TRBV5-1|.|TRBJ2-5|once
TGCGCCAGCAGCTTGGGGGCTCAAGCAGGCCAAGAGACCCAGTACTTC
CASSLGAQAGQETQYF
>TRBV27|TRBD2|TRBJ2-7|.
TGTGCCAGCAGTTTAGGATTAGCGGGGGTTACCACCTACGAGCAGTACTTC
CASSLGLAGVTTYEQYF
>TRBV5-1|TRBD2|TRBJ2-7|.
TGCGCCAGCACTCTTGTCGCGGGGGGGCACGAGCAGTACTTC
CASTLVAGGHEQYF
>TRBV9|.|TRBJ2-2|few
TGTGCCAGCAGCGTAGATGGTAGCCCCGCGAACACCGGGGAGCTGTTTTTT
CASSVDGSPANTGELFF
>TRBV19|.|TRBJ2-7|.
TGTGCCAGTAGTACCGGGGACTCGATCTACGAGCAGTACTTC
CASSTGDSIYEQYF
>TRBV29-1|.|TRBJ1-5|.
TGCAGCGTTGAAGTCACAGGAGATCAGCCCCAGCATTTT
CSVEVTGDQPQHF
>TRBV29-1|TRBD2|TRBJ2-1|once
TGCAGCGTTGAAATTCCCTCCGGGACTAGCATTTATGAGCAGTTCTTC
CSVEIPSGTSIYEQFF
>TRBV5-4|.|TRBJ2-3|.
TGTGCCAGCAGCTTGAGAGTAGCGGTTACAGATACGCAGTATTTT
CASSLRVAVTDTQYF
>TRBV27|TRBD1|TRBJ1-1|.
TGTGCCAGCAGTGCGGACAGGGGGTGCACTGAAGCTTTCTTT
CASSADRGCTEAFF
>TRBV28|TRBD1|TRBJ2-7|.
TGTGCCAGCAGGCCATCTCCGGGCGGGACAGGTCTCTCCTACGAGCAGTACTTC
CASRPSPGGTGLSYEQYF
>TRBV2|TRBD1|TRBJ1-5|.
TGTGCCAGCAGTGATACGACAGGGAAGCCCCAGCATTTT
CASSDTTGKPQHF
>TRBV7-9|TRBD1|TRBJ2-3|.
TGTGCCAGCAGACAACAGGGGGCGCGGGGCACAGATACGCAGTATTTT
CASRQQGARGTDTQYF
>TRBV28|.|TRBJ2-5|.
TGTGCCAGCGGGACTGATCAAGAGACCCAGTACTTC
CASGTDQETQYF
>TRBV10-1|TRBD2|TRBJ2-1|.
TGCGCCAGCAGTGATAGTGGGACTAGCTCCTACAATGAGCAGTTCTTC
CASSDSGTSSYNEQFF
>TRBV9|.|TRBJ2-1|.
TGTGCCAGCAGCGTAGCGGGATTCGCCTACAATGAGCAGTTCTTC
CASSVAGFAYNEQFF
>TRBV7-2|TRBD1|TRBJ1-2|.
TGTGCCAGCAGCTCGAACAGGGGGCGCGTCTATGGCTACACCTTC
CASSSNRGRVYGYTF
>TRBV6-5|.|TRBJ2-3|.
TGTGCCAGCAGGTGGCAGGGTGGGTCCCCAGATACGCAGTATTTT
CASRWQGGSPDTQYF
>TRBV21-1|.|TRBJ2-7|.
TGTGCCAGCAGCAAGCAAAGAGCAGTGAGACCGAGGACTGGCACTCACCACGAGCAGTACTTC
CASSKQRAVRPRTGTHHEQYF
>TRBV19|TRBD1|TRBJ1-1|.
TGTGCCAGCCGGTCGACAGGGGCCATCCTTTTGAACACTGAAGCTTTCTTT
CASRSTGAILLNTEAFF
>TRBV7-9|.|TRBJ2-7|once
TGTGCCAGCAGCCAAGGGGCAGGATACGAGCAGTACTTC
CASSQGAGYEQYF
>TRBV5-1|TRBD2|TRBJ2-1|.
TGCGCCAGCAGCTTCACAGCGGGGGGTTACAATGAGCAGTTCTTC
CASSFTAGGYNEQFF
>TRBV5-4|TRBD1|TRBJ1-2|.
TGTGCCAGCAGCCCGGGACAGGAGCTAGGCTACACCTTC
CASSPGQELGYTF
>TRBV5-4|.|TRBJ1-4|few
TGTGCCAGCAGGCCCGGTACAGGGAATGAAAAACTGTTTTTT
CASRPGTGNEKLFF
>TRBV7-9|TRBD2|TRBJ2-1|.
TGTGCCAGCCGAACTAGCGGGGGCAATGAGCAGTTCTTC
CASRTSGGNEQFF
>TRBV9|TRBD2|TRBJ2-5|.
TGTGCCAGCAGCGTAGGACTAGCGGGGGAGCTGGCGGAGACCCAGTACTTC
CASSVGLAGELAETQYF
>TRBV2|.|TRBJ1-1|.
TGTGCCAGCAGTGTCGGACTCCTAGGGAACACTGAAGCTTTCTTT
CASSVGLLGNTEAFF
>TRBV5-1|.|TRBJ2-7|.
TGCGCCAGCAGCAGGGGACAACTCTACGAGCAGTACTTC
CASSRGQLYEQYF
>TRBV5-6|TRBD1|TRBJ1-2|few
TGTGCCAGCAGCCACTGGACAGGGGTCAGCGGCTACACCTTC
CASSHWTGVSGYTF
>TRBV6-1|.|TRBJ1-1|.
TGTGCCAGCAGTCCAGGGTTCACTGAAGCTTTCTTT
CASSPGFTEAFF
>TRBV7-3|TRBD2|TRBJ2-1|.
TGTGCCAGCAGCCAACTAGCGAACTCCTACAATGAGCAGTTCTTC
CASSQLANSYNEQFF
>TRBV2|TRBD1|TRBJ2-3|.
TGTGCCAGCAGCCGGGACAGGGTCACAGATACGCAGTATTTT
CASSRDRVTDTQYF
>TRBV6-5|.|TRBJ1-2|.
TGTGCCAGCGGGGGGGGTTTCGTGGGGATGAATGGCTACACCTTC
CASGGGFVGMNGYTF